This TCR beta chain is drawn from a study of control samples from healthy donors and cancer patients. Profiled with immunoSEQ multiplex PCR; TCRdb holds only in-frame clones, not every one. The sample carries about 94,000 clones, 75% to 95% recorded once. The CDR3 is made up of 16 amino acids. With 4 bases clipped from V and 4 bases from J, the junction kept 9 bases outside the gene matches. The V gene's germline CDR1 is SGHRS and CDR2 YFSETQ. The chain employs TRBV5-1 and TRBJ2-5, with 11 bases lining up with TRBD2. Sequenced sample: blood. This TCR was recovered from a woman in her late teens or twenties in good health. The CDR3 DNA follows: TGCGCCAGCAGCATTAGCGGGGGGGCCGAGGGAGAGACCCAGTACTTC. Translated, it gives CASSISGGAEGETQYF. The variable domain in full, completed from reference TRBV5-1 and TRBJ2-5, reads KAGVTQTPRYLIKTRGQQVTLSCSPISGHRSVSWYQQTPGQGLQFLFEYFSETQRNKGNFPGRFSGRQFSNSRSEMNVSTLELGDSALYLCASSISGGAEGETQYFGPGTRLLVL.